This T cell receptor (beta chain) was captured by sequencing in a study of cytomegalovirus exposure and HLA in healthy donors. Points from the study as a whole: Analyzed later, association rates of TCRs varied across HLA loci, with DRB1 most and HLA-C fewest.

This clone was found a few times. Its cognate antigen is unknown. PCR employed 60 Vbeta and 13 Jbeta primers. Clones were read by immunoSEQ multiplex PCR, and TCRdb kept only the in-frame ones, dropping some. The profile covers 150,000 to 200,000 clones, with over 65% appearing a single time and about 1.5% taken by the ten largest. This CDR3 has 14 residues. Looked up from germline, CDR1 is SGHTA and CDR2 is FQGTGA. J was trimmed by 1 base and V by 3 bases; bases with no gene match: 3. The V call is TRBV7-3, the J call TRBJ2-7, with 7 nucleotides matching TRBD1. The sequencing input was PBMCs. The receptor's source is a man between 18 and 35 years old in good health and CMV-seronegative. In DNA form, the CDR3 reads TGTGCCAGCAGCTTGATCAGGGGGTCCTACGAGCAGTACTTC. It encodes CASSLIRGSYEQYF.